A selection of T cell receptor beta chains follows, all from one sample in a study of T-cell memory formation after mild COVID-19. TCRdb reprocessed the 5' RACE reads via MiXCR and lists one record per CDR3 protein. Altogether a few hundred thousand distinct CDR3 sequences are present, 15% to 20% being singletons, with the ten largest covering 22%. The sequenced material came from PBMCs or a T cell subset sorted from them (not recorded which). Source of these receptors: a young man who had mild COVID-19 (a few samples of this study predate the infection). Cell type and time point are not known. Each CDR3 is given with its conserved first and last residue. A D gene is named only where the DNA matches it firmly. Size values are once, few and many counts, or a class for expanded clones, and some rows have none.

-	-	TRBV5-1	TRBJ2-7	TGCGCCAGCAGCTTGGATTGGAAGGGCGAGCAGTACTTC	CASSLDWKGEQYF
few	-	TRBV7-2	TRBJ2-1	TGTGCCAGCAGCTTCCGAGGGGGAGGATTCAATGAGCAGTTCTTC	CASSFRGGGFNEQFF
few	-	TRBV9	TRBJ2-2	TGTGCCAGCAGTGGGGCTGCCGGGGAGCTGTTTTTT	CASSGAAGELFF
few	TRBD1	TRBV7-3	TRBJ2-1	TGTGCCAGCAGCCAGGGACAGGGACTAAATGAGCAGTTCTTC	CASSQGQGLNEQFF
few	-	TRBV11-1	TRBJ2-3	TGTGCCAGCAGTTCCCGGACATCCAGCACAGATACGCAGTATTTT	CASSSRTSSTDTQYF
-	-	TRBV29-1	TRBJ2-7	TGCAGCGTTGGCCTGGACAGCTCCTACGAGCAGTACTTC	CSVGLDSSYEQYF
few	TRBD1	TRBV11-2	TRBJ1-1	TGTGCCAGCAGCTCCGGACAGGGGGCGAGTGGCGAAGCTTTCTTT	CASSSGQGASGEAFF
-	-	TRBV4-3	TRBJ1-1	TGCGCCAGCAGCCAAGAAGGGCTGGGGAACACTGAAGCTTTCTTT	CASSQEGLGNTEAFF
-	TRBD1	TRBV29-1	TRBJ2-1	TGCAGCGTTGAAAATATCGGAGGACAGGGGGTTTACAATGAGCAGTTCTTC	CSVENIGGQGVYNEQFF
-	-	TRBV7-2	TRBJ2-5	TGTGCCAGCTGGGGGGGGCGAGAGACCCAGTACTTC	CASWGGRETQYF
few	-	TRBV5-6	TRBJ1-2	TGTGCCAGCACCGTCGACATTCGGGGCTACACCTTC	CASTVDIRGYTF
-	-	TRBV7-9	TRBJ1-1	TGTGCCAGCAGGCGGGATTTCACTGAAGCTTTCTTT	CASRRDFTEAFF
-	-	TRBV12-3/TRBV12-4	TRBJ1-6	TGTGCCAGCAGTCCCAGGGAGGGCCTAGCCCTCCACTTT	CASSPREGLALHF
-	TRBD2	TRBV20-1	TRBJ2-1	TGCAGTGCTAGAGACCCCGGGACTATGCCTTACAATGAGCAGTTCTTC	CSARDPGTMPYNEQFF
many	TRBD1	TRBV12-3/TRBV12-4	TRBJ2-3	TGTGCCAGCAGTCCTACAGGGGTCACAGATACGCAGTATTTT	CASSPTGVTDTQYF
few	TRBD1	TRBV14	TRBJ1-6	TGTGCCAGCAGCCGACAGGGGGCTTTGGGTTCACCCCTCCACTTT	CASSRQGALGSPLHF
few	-	TRBV7-9	TRBJ2-7	TGTGCCAGCAGCTTAGGGCAGGGGACTACCTACGAGCAGTACTTC	CASSLGQGTTYEQYF
-	TRBD2	TRBV7-3	TRBJ2-1	TGTGCCAGCAGCTCTAGCGGGGGGGCCTATGAGCAGTTCTTC	CASSSSGGAYEQFF
few	TRBD1	TRBV9	TRBJ1-2	TGTGCCAGCAGCAGTAGTTCAGGGGGTGGCTACACCTTC	CASSSSSGGGYTF
-	-	TRBV6-1	TRBJ1-6	TGTGCCAGCAGCGGTCTCGGTTCACCCCTCCACTTT	CASSGLGSPLHF
-	-	TRBV7-3	TRBJ1-6	TGTGCCAGCAGCTTAAGGGGCAGGGGAGGGGAATCACCCCTCCACTTT	CASSLRGRGGESPLHF
-	TRBD1	TRBV6-1	TRBJ1-5	TGTGCCAGCAGTGAAACAGGGGTCGGCAATCAGCCCCAGCATTTT	CASSETGVGNQPQHF
-	TRBD2	TRBV5-1	TRBJ2-1	TGCGCCAGCAGTCCGGGGGAGGGATTGTTCTACAATGAGCAGTTCTTC	CASSPGEGLFYNEQFF
-	-	TRBV21-1	TRBJ2-7	TGTGCCAGCAGGGTTTTCGACAGGGCTTCGGGCGAGCAGTACTTC	CASRVFDRASGEQYF
once	-	TRBV7-2	TRBJ1-6	TGTGCCAGCAGCTCAAGACCATCGGCCGGTTCACCCCTCCACTTT	CASSSRPSAGSPLHF
-	-	TRBV29-1	TRBJ2-7	TGCAGCGTTGGCCCAGGGGAAATCTACGAGCAGTACTTC	CSVGPGEIYEQYF
-	-	TRBV6-2/TRBV6-3	TRBJ2-3	TGTGCCAGCAGTTCTGGACAGTCCCCGGATACGCAGTATTTT	CASSSGQSPDTQYF
-	TRBD1	TRBV6-5	TRBJ2-5	TGTGCCAGCAGTTACTCGGGGGACAGGGTGGAGACCCAGTACTTC	CASSYSGDRVETQYF
-	-	TRBV4-3	TRBJ1-6	TGCGCCAGCAGCCAAGAGCATAGGGGAGGGTCACCCCTCCACTTT	CASSQEHRGGSPLHF
few	-	TRBV6-6	TRBJ2-2	TGTGCCAGCAGTTACTCTGCCGACAGGCACACCGGGGAGCTGTTTTTT	CASSYSADRHTGELFF
-	TRBD1	TRBV7-8	TRBJ2-4	TGTGCCAGCAGCCCGCGGACAGGGTCAAACATTCAGTACTTC	CASSPRTGSNIQYF
-	-	TRBV18	TRBJ2-3	TGTGCCAGCGGGGGGTGTGGGGATACGCAGTATTTT	CASGGCGDTQYF
-	-	TRBV4-3	TRBJ1-1	TGCGCCAGCAGCCAAGGCCAGGGGATGGTCACTGAAGCTTTCTTT	CASSQGQGMVTEAFF
-	-	TRBV3-1	TRBJ1-3	TGTGCCAGCAGCCAAGAGGCGGGAAACACCATATATTTT	CASSQEAGNTIYF
-	-	TRBV27	TRBJ1-4	TGTGCCAGCAGTCTATATGTTGCAACTAATGAAAAACTGTTTTTT	CASSLYVATNEKLFF
few	-	TRBV12-3/TRBV12-4	TRBJ2-3	TGTGCCAGCAGCCCAGGGCGGTTGGATACGCAGTATTTT	CASSPGRLDTQYF
-	-	TRBV6-2/TRBV6-3	TRBJ2-1	TGTGCCAGCACAGGGACTTACAATGAGCAGTTCTTC	CASTGTYNEQFF
few	-	TRBV6-2/TRBV6-3	TRBJ2-5	TGTGCCAGCAGCCCCGGGACGATTGGGACCCAGTACTTC	CASSPGTIGTQYF
few	TRBD1	TRBV6-5	TRBJ1-1	TGTGCCAGCAGATCCTCAGGGGGTGAAGCTTTCTTT	CASRSSGGEAFF
-	-	TRBV6-5	TRBJ2-7	TGTGCCAGCAGTTACTCTGCCTTATCCCGCTCCTACGAGCAGTACTTC	CASSYSALSRSYEQYF
few	-	TRBV12-3/TRBV12-4	TRBJ1-5	TGTGCCAGCAGTTTACAGGCAGACTACAATCAGCCCCAGCATTTT	CASSLQADYNQPQHF
-	TRBD2	TRBV6-5	TRBJ2-7	TGTGCCAGCAGTTACAGAGCGGGGGGCCCCCAGTACTTC	CASSYRAGGPQYF
few	TRBD1	TRBV7-2	TRBJ2-1	TGTGCCAGCAGCTTTCAGACAGGGGCGCACTACAATGAGCAGTTCTTC	CASSFQTGAHYNEQFF
few	TRBD2	TRBV6-5	TRBJ2-5	TGTGCCAGCAGTTACTCGACTAGCGGGGGAGAGACCCAGTACTTC	CASSYSTSGGETQYF
few	TRBD1	TRBV4-1	TRBJ1-2	TGCGCCAGCAGCCAGGACAGGGGGCGCGGCTATGGCTACACCTTC	CASSQDRGRGYGYTF
-	TRBD1	TRBV12-3/TRBV12-4	TRBJ1-2	TGTGCCAGCAGTGGAACCGGACAGGGCCGTAACTATGGCTACACCTTC	CASSGTGQGRNYGYTF
few	-	TRBV12-3/TRBV12-4	TRBJ1-6	TGTGCCAGCGGGGTTTATAATTCACCCCTCCACTTT	CASGVYNSPLHF
-	-	TRBV7-2	TRBJ1-2	TGTGCCAGCGCCTTGGGTGGCTATGGCTACACCTTC	CASALGGYGYTF
few	-	TRBV6-2/TRBV6-3	TRBJ1-2	TGTGCCAGCAGTTACTCTATGCGGGGTTCCCTTCGTGGCTACACCTTC	CASSYSMRGSLRGYTF
few	TRBD1	TRBV10-3	TRBJ2-1	TGTGCCATCAGTGAGTCGAAGGGGGCGAGCTCCTACAATGAGCAGTTCTTC	CAISESKGASSYNEQFF
few	-	TRBV5-1	TRBJ1-1	TGCGCCAGCAGACTTGTTTGGGGAACCCCTGAAGCTTTCTTT	CASRLVWGTPEAFF
-	-	TRBV6-2/TRBV6-3	TRBJ2-2	TGTGCCAGCAGTTACGTCCTTGCCCTGCCCGGGGAGCTGTTTTTT	CASSYVLALPGELFF
-	TRBD1	TRBV3-1	TRBJ2-5	TGTGCCAGCAGCGTCCCGGGACAGGCCTTTCTCTTAGGCCAGTACTTC	CASSVPGQAFLLGQYF
-	TRBD1	TRBV6-5	TRBJ1-4	TGTGCCAGCAGCCAGACAGGGGGAAGTGAAAAACTGTTTTTT	CASSQTGGSEKLFF